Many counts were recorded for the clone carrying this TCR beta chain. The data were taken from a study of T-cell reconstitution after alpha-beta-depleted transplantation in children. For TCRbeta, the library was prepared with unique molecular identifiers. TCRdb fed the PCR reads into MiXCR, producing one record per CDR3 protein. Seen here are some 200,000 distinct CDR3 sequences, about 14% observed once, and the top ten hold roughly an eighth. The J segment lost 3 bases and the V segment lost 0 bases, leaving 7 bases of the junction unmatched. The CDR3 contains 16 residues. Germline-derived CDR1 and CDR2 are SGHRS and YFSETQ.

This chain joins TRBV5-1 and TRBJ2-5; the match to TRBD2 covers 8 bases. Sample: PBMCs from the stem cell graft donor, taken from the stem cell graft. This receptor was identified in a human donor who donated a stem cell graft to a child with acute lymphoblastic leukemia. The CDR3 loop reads CASSLVPAGVEETQYF. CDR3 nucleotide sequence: TGCGCCAGCAGCTTGGTACCAGCGGGAGTAGAAGAGACCCAGTACTTC.